This T cell receptor (beta chain) was identified in a study of control samples from healthy donors and cancer patients. Assay: immunoSEQ multiplex PCR; the TCRdb copy retains only in-frame clones and omits some. The profile shows 65,000 to 95,000 clones, over 75% of them singletons. CDR3 length: 15 residues. J gave up 2 bases and V 4 bases, and 6 bases lay outside the gene matches. Germline lookup yields CDR1 SGHTA and CDR2 FQGTGA. This chain joins TRBV7-3 and TRBJ1-1; 8 bases match TRBD1. The clonotype was recovered from a man in his fifties in good health. The material sequenced was blood. In DNA form, the CDR3 reads TGTGCCAGCAGCTCCCCGACAGGGGAAAACACTGAAGCTTTCTTT. Its translation is CASSSPTGENTEAFF.